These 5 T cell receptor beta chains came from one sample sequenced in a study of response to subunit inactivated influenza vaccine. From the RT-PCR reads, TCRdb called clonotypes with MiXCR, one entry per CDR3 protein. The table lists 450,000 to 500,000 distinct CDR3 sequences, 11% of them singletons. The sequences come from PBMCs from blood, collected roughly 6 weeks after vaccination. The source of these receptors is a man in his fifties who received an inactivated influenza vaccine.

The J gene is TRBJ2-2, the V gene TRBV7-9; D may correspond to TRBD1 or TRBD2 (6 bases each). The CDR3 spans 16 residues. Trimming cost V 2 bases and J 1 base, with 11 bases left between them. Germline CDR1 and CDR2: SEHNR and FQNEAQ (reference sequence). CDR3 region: CASSLFAGQNTGELFF. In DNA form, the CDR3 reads TGTGCCAGCAGCTTATTTGCGGGACAGAACACCGGGGAGCTGTTTTTT. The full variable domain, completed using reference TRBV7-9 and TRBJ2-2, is DTGVSQNPRHKITKRGQNVTFRCDPISEHNRLYWYRQTLGQGPEFLTYFQNEAQLEKSRLLSDRFSAERPKGSFSTLEIQRTEQGDSAMYLCASSLFAGQNTGELFFGEGSRLTVL.

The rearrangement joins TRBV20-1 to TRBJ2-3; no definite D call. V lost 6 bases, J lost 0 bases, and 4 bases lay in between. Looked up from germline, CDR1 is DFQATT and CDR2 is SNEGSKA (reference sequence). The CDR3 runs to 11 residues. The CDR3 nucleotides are TGCAGTGCCTCTAGCACAGATACGCAGTATTTT. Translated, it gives CSASSTDTQYF.

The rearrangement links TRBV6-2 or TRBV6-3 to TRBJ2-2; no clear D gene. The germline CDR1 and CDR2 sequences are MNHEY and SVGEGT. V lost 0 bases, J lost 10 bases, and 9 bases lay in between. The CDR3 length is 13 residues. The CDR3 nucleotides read TGTGCCAGCAGTTACTCGTTGCGAGTGGAGCTGTTTTTT. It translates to CASSYSLRVELFF.

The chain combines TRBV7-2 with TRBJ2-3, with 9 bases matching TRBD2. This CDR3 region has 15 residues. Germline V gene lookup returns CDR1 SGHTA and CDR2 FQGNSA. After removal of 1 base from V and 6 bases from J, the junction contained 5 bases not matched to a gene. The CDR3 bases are TGTGCCAGCAGCTTAGAGGGACTAGCCGGGGATACGCAGTATTTT. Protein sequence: CASSLEGLAGDTQYF. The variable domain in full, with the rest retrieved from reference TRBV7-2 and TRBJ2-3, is GAGVSQSPSNKVTEKGKDVELRCDPISGHTALYWYRQSLGQGLEFLIYFQGNSAPDKSGLPSDRFSAERTGGSVSTLTIQRTQQEDSAVYLCASSLEGLAGDTQYFGPGTRLTVL.

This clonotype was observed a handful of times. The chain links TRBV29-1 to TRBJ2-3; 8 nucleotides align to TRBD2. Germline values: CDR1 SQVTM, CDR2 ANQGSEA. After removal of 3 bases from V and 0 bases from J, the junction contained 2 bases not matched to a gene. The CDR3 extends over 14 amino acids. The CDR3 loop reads CSVDERESTDTQYF. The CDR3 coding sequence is TGCAGCGTTGACGAGCGGGAGAGCACAGATACGCAGTATTTT.